This TCR beta chain is from a study of T cell responses to AZD1222 COVID-19 vaccine. Notes on the study in general: Following two doses of AZD1222, Spike-specific TCR breadth and depth rose. Only a handful of people who got AZD1222 tested seropositive at baseline.

Concerning this clone itself: The antigen remains unidentified.

Second-dose intervals of approximately 4 or approximately 12 weeks were pooled. The CDR3 sequence is 15 residues long. V gave up 4 bases and J gave up 6 bases, with 19 bases separating them. Germline V gene data show CDR1 as SGHRS and CDR2 as YFSETQ. Here immunoSEQ multiplex PCR was the method, and the copy in TCRdb shows in-frame clones only, minus some. The table has roughly 140,000 clones, around 87% seen once; the top ten hold about 9%. The chain carries TRBV5-1 and TRBJ1-1; no clear D. The sequence was collected from an adult who received the AZD1222 COVID-19 vaccine. The starting material was peripheral blood, obtained 28 days after the second AZD1222 dose. The CDR3 region has the DNA TGCGCCAGCAGCCCGATTAAGGCACTGTCGTCTGAAGCTTTCTTT. Protein sequence: CASSPIKALSSEAFF.